The 15 T cell receptor beta chains presented below share a single source sample, sequenced in a study of T cell responses to AZD1222 COVID-19 vaccine. Profiling relied on immunoSEQ multiplex PCR, and the TCRdb table lists in-frame clones only, not all of them. The sample lists around 130,000 clones; about 86% were seen once. The specimen comprised peripheral blood, sampled on day 0 of AZD1222 vaccination. The receptors were gathered from an adult in good health.

J is TRBJ2-7 and V is TRBV18, with D possibly matching TRBD1 (5 bases). Looked up from germline, CDR1 is KGHSH and CDR2 is LQKENI. Trimming took 4 bases from V and 2 from J, leaving 12 bases between them. This CDR3 spans 14 amino acids. CDR3 residues: CASSLGALTYEQYF. In DNA, the CDR3 is TGTGCCAGCTCACTAGGGGCCCTCACCTACGAGCAGTACTTC.

The V and J genes are TRBV6-1 and TRBJ2-7; maybe TRBD1 (5 bases). Germline lookup yields CDR1 MNHNS and CDR2 SASEGT. The V end lost 1 base, the J end lost 5 bases, and 12 bases lay between the germline ends. CDR3 size: 14 residues. CDR3 in amino acids: CASSEVGAAHEQYF. The DNA of the CDR3 is TGTGCCAGCAGTGAAGTTGGGGCCGCTCACGAGCAGTACTTC.

This sequence joins TRBV5-1 and TRBJ1-3, with D possibly matching TRBD1 (6 bases). There are 15 residues in the CDR3. Germline CDR1 SGHRS, CDR2 YFSETQ. V was pared by 3 bases and J by 3 bases, with 13 bases between. The CDR3 loop reads CASSSPGTSGNTIYF. In nucleotides, the CDR3 is TGCGCCAGCAGCTCCCCGGGGACAAGTGGAAACACCATATATTTT.

This chain connects TRBV28 to TRBJ2-7, with D unclear. In germline, CDR1 is MDHEN, CDR2 SYDVKM. The CDR3 length is 16 residues. With 4 bases removed from V and 0 bases from J, the gap between germline ends came to 16 bases. CDR3 coding DNA: TGTGCCAGCAGTTCCCCGACGAGTCCCAGCTCCTACGAGCAGTACTTC. Its protein is CASSSPTSPSSYEQYF.

The chain uses TRBV27 and TRBJ2-7; D is possibly TRBD2 (5 bases). Trimming stripped 5 bases from V and 3 bases from J, with 11 bases between. The CDR3 runs to 13 residues. Germline V gives CDR1 MNHEY, CDR2 SMNVEV (reference sequence). DNA of the CDR3: TGTGCCAGCAGTCTCGGACTCGACTACGAGCAGTACTTC. It encodes CASSLGLDYEQYF.

This chain uses TRBV19 with TRBJ2-7; D perhaps matches TRBD1 (6 bases). V lost 6 bases to trimming and J lost 2 bases, with 8 bases between them. The germline V gene has CDR1 LNHDA and CDR2 SQIVND (reference sequence). The CDR3 length is 12 residues. The CDR3 DNA follows: TGTGCCAGTAGCCAGGGGACCTACGAGCAGTACTTC. It yields the protein CASSQGTYEQYF.

The V and J genes are TRBV19 and TRBJ1-2, with D perhaps TRBD1 (5 bases). This CDR3 has 13 amino acids. The V end lost 7 bases, the J end lost 2 bases, and 11 bases lay between the germline ends. The germline V gene encodes CDR1 LNHDA and CDR2 SQIVND (reference sequence). The CDR3 coding sequence is TGTGCCAGTACTCTACAGGAGAACTATGGCTACACCTTC. As protein: CASTLQENYGYTF. The variable domain in full, with the rest retrieved from reference TRBV19 and TRBJ1-2, is DGGITQSPKYLFRKEGQNVTLSCEQNLNHDAMYWYRQDPGQGLRLIYYSQIVNDFQKGDIAEGYSVSREKKESFPLTVTSAQKNPTAFYLCASTLQENYGYTFGSGTRLTVV.

This clone showed up just a few times. The rearrangement joins TRBV10-2 to TRBJ2-7; 7 nucleotides line up with TRBD1. The CDR3 is 14 residues long. The J segment lost 3 bases and the V segment lost 0 bases, leaving 2 bases of the junction unmatched. Germline V gene lookup returns CDR1 WSHSY and CDR2 SAAADI. The CDR3 reads CASSESHRGYEQYF. The CDR3 DNA is TGCGCCAGCAGTGAGTCCCACAGGGGCTACGAGCAGTACTTC.

This chain connects TRBV5-1 to TRBJ2-3; D may be TRBD2 (5 bases). The CDR3 sequence is 14 residues long. V was cut by 0 bases and J by 5 bases, with 10 bases left in between. Germline V CDR1 and CDR2: SGHRS, YFSETQ. CDR3 in amino acids: CASSLVAGVDTQYF. In DNA form, the CDR3 reads TGCGCCAGCAGCTTGGTGGCGGGCGTAGATACGCAGTATTTT. The full variable domain, rest sourced from reference TRBV5-1 and TRBJ2-3, is KAGVTQTPRYLIKTRGQQVTLSCSPISGHRSVSWYQQTPGQGLQFLFEYFSETQRNKGNFPGRFSGRQFSNSRSEMNVSTLELGDSALYLCASSLVAGVDTQYFGPGTRLTVL.

The chain joins TRBV10-3 to TRBJ2-3; D is undetermined. The germline CDR1 and CDR2 sequences are ENHRY and SYGVKD. V lost 4 bases and J 2 bases, leaving 10 bases between the germline ends. This CDR3 contains 14 residues. Here the CDR3 DNA reads TGTGCCATCAGTGGGGTATCGGCCACAGATACGCAGTATTTT. Translation: CAISGVSATDTQYF.

The rearrangement uses TRBV4-2 and TRBJ2-1; 7 nucleotides line up with TRBD2. The germline gives CDR1 LGHNA, CDR2 YNFKEQ. The CDR3 is 16 amino acids. V gave up 2 bases and J gave up 5 bases; unmatched junction bases: 9. CDR3 residues: CASSQQNRDYNNEQFF. In DNA, the CDR3 is TGTGCCAGCAGCCAACAAAATCGGGACTATAACAATGAGCAGTTCTTC.

The chain is built from TRBV7-2 and TRBJ1-1; no clear D. Between the trimmed V and J ends, which lost 5 bases and 5 bases, there was a span of 12 bases. From germline, CDR1 is SGHTA and CDR2 FQGNSA. CDR3 length: 13 amino acids. CDR3 coding DNA: TGTGCCAGCAGCACGGACCTGGGGACTGAAGCTTTCTTT. This encodes CASSTDLGTEAFF.

The chain recombines TRBV28 with TRBJ2-7, with a possible D match to TRBD2 (7 bases). The CDR3 totals 14 residues. The V gene lost 5 bases and the J gene lost 5 bases, with 16 bases spanning the gap. Germline assignment: CDR1 MDHEN and CDR2 SYDVKM. As DNA, the CDR3 is TGTGCCAGCAGTGATGGGGGAGGGGGGCACGAGCAGTACTTC. Translation: CASSDGGGGHEQYF.

The chain recombines TRBV18 with TRBJ2-2; D is undetermined. Germline CDR1 reads KGHSH; CDR2 reads LQKENI. V was cut by 3 bases and J by 4 bases, with 6 bases left in between. CDR3 length equals 13 residues. This CDR3 is CASSPVATGELFF. The CDR3 region has the DNA TGTGCCAGCTCACCTGTCGCCACCGGGGAGCTGTTTTTT.

The V call is TRBV14, the J call TRBJ2-2; TRBD2 is a possible D gene (6 bases). Germline CDR1 and CDR2: SGHDN and FVKESK. V was trimmed by 1 base and J by 2 bases, leaving 11 bases between them. This CDR3 is 16 amino acids long. CDR3 amino acids: CASSQVFGGNTGELFF. CDR3 DNA sequence: TGTGCCAGCAGCCAAGTCTTCGGGGGAAACACCGGGGAGCTGTTTTTT.